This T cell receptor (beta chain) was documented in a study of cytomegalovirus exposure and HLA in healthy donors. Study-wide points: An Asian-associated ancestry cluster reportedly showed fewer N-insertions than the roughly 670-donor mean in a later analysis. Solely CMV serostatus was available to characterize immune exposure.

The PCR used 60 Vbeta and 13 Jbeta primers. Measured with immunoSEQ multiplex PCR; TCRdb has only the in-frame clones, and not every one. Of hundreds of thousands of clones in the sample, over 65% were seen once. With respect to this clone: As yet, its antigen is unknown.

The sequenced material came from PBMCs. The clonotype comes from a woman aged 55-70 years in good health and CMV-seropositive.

Here the CDR3 DNA reads TGTGCCAGCAGTGAACTACGGGGCTACACCTTC. As protein: CASSELRGYTF. The V and J genes are TRBV2 and TRBJ1-2; D remains unclear. The CDR3 is made up of 11 amino acids. V lost 2 bases to trimming and J lost 8 bases, with 6 bases between them. Germline-derived CDR1 and CDR2 are SNHLY and FYNNEI.